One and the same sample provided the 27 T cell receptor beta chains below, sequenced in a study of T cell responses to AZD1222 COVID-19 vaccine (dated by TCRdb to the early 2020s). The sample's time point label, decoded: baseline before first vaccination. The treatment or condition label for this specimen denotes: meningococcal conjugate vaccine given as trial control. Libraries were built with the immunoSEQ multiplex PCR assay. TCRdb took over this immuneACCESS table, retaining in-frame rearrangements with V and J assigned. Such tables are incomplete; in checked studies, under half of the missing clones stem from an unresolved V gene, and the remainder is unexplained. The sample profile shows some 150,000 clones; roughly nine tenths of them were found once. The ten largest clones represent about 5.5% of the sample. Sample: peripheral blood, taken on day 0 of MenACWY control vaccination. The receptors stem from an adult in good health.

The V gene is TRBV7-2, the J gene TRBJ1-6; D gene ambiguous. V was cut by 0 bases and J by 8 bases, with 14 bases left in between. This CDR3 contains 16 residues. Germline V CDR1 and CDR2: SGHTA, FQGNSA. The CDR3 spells CASSLARNVGDSPLHF. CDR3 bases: TGTGCCAGCAGCTTAGCCCGGAACGTCGGGGATTCACCCCTCCACTTT. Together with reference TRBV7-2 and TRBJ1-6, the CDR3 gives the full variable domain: GAGVSQSPSNKVTEKGKDVELRCDPISGHTALYWYRQSLGQGLEFLIYFQGNSAPDKSGLPSDRFSAERTGGSVSTLTIQRTQQEDSAVYLCASSLARNVGDSPLHFGNGTRLTVT.

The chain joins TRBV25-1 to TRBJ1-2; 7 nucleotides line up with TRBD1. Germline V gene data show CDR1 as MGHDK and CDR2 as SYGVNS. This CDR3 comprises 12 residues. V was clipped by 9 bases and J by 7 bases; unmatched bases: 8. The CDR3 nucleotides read TGTGCCAGTCGACAGGGCACCGGTGGCTACACCTTC. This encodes CASRQGTGGYTF.

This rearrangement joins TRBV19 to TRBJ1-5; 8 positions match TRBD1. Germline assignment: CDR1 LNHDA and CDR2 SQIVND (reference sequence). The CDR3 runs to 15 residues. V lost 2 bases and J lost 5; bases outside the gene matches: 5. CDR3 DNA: TGTGCCAGTAGTATAATACAGGGGGGTGATCAGCCCCAGCATTTT. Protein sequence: CASSIIQGGDQPQHF. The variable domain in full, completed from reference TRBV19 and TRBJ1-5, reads DGGITQSPKYLFRKEGQNVTLSCEQNLNHDAMYWYRQDPGQGLRLIYYSQIVNDFQKGDIAEGYSVSREKKESFPLTVTSAQKNPTAFYLCASSIIQGGDQPQHFGDGTRLSIL.

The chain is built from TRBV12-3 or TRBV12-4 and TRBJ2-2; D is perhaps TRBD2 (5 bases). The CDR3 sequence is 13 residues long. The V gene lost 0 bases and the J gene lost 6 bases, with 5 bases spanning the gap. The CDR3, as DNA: TGTGCCAGCAGTTTAGCGGGAGCCGGGGAGCTGTTTTTT. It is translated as CASSLAGAGELFF.

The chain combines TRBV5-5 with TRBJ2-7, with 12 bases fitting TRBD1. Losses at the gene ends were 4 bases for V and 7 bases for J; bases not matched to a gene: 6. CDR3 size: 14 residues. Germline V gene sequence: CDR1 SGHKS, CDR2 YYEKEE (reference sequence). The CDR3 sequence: CASSAGTGGWEQYF. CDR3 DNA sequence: TGTGCCAGCAGCGCCGGGACAGGGGGCTGGGAGCAGTACTTC.

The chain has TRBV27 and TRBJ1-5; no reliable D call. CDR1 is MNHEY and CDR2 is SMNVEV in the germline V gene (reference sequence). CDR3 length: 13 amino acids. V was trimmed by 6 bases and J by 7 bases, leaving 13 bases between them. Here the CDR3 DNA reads TGTGCCAGCAGCCCTGCCCCGGAGCAGCCCCAGCATTTT. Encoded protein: CASSPAPEQPQHF.

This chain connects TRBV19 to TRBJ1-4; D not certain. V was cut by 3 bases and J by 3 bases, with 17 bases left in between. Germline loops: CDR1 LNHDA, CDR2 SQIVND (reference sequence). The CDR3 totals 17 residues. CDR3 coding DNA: TGTGCCAGTAGTATTTCCAGACTGCGGAGAGCTAATGAAAAACTGTTTTTT. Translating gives CASSISRLRRANEKLFF.

CDR3 protein: CASSRYGTSGRSEQYF. The DNA for the CDR3 is TGTGCCAGCTCCCGGTACGGGACTAGCGGGAGAAGTGAGCAGTACTTC. The J gene is TRBJ2-7, the V gene TRBV5-4; 14 positions match TRBD2. Trimming at V came to 7 bases and at J to 7 bases, leaving 13 bases not matched to a gene. This CDR3 comprises 16 residues. Germline CDR1 SGHNT, CDR2 YYREEE (reference sequence).

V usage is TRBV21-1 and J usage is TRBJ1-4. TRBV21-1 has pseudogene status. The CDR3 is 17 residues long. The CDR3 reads CASSKVEGRATNEKLFF. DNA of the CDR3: TGTGCCAGCAGCAAAGTGGAGGGTAGGGCAACTAATGAAAAACTGTTTTTT.

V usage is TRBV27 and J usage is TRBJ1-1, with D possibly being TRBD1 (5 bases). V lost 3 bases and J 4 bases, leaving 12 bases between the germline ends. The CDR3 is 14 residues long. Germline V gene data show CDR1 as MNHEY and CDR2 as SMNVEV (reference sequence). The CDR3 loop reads CASSFGGRSTEAFF. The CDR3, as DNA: TGTGCCAGCAGTTTCGGGGGGAGGAGCACTGAAGCTTTCTTT.

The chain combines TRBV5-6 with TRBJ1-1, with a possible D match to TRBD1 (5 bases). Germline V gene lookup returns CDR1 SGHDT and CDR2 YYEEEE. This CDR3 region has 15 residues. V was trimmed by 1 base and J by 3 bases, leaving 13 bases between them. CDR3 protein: CASSLPGGVDTEAFF. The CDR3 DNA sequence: TGTGCCAGCAGCTTGCCTGGGGGGGTGGACACTGAAGCTTTCTTT. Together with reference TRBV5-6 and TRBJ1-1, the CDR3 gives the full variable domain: DAGVTQSPTHLIKTRGQQVTLRCSPKSGHDTVSWYQQALGQGPQFIFQYYEEEERQRGNFPDRFSGHQFPNYSSELNVNALLLGDSALYLCASSLPGGVDTEAFFGQGTRLTVV.

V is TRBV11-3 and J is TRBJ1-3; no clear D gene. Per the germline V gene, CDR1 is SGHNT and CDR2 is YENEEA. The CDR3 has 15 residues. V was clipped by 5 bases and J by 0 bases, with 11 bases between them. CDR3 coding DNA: TGTGCCAGCAGCCTTGCCGGGAGCTCTGGAAACACCATATATTTT. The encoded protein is CASSLAGSSGNTIYF.

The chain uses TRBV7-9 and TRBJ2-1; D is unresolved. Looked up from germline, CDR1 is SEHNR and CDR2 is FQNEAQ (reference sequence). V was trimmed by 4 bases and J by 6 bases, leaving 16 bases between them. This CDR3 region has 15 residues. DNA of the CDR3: TGTGCCAGCAGCTACTTAGGGAAAACGGGCAATGAGCAGTTCTTC. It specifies CASSYLGKTGNEQFF. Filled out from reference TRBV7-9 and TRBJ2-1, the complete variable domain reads DTGVSQNPRHKITKRGQNVTFRCDPISEHNRLYWYRQTLGQGPEFLTYFQNEAQLEKSRLLSDRFSAERPKGSFSTLEIQRTEQGDSAMYLCASSYLGKTGNEQFFGPGTRLTVL.

DNA for the CDR3: TGTGCCAGCAGCCAAGGGAACAGGGGGCATGAAAAACTGTTTTTT. Residues: CASSQGNRGHEKLFF. V and J are TRBV14 and TRBJ1-4; TRBD1 matches at 9 bases. Germline V CDR1 and CDR2: SGHDN, FVKESK. The CDR3 extends over 15 amino acids. With 1 base clipped from V and 6 bases from J, the junction kept 3 bases outside the gene matches. Variable domain in full (rest from reference TRBV14 and TRBJ1-4): EAGVTQFPSHSVIEKGQTVTLRCDPISGHDNLYWYRRVMGKEIKFLLHFVKESKQDESGMPNNRFLAERTGGTYSTLKVQPAELEDSGVYFCASSQGNRGHEKLFFGSGTQLSVL.

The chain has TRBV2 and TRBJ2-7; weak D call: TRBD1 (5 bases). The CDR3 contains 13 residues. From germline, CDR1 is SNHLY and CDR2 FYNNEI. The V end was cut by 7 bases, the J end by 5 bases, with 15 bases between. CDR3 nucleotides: TGTGCCAGCAAGGGGCAGCAAGTCAACGAGCAGTACTTC. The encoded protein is CASKGQQVNEQYF.

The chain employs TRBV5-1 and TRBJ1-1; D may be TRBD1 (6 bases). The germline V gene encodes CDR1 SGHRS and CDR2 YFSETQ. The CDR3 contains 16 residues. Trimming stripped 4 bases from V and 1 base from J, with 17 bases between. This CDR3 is CASSRLGGARNTEAFF. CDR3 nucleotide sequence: TGCGCCAGCAGCCGCCTGGGGGGGGCAAGGAACACTGAAGCTTTCTTT.

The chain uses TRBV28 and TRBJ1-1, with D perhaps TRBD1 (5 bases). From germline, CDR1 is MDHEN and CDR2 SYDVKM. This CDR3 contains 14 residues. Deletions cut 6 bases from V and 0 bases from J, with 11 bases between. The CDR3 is CASSRRVMNTEAFF. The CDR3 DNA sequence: TGTGCCAGCAGCCGCAGGGTAATGAACACTGAAGCTTTCTTT.

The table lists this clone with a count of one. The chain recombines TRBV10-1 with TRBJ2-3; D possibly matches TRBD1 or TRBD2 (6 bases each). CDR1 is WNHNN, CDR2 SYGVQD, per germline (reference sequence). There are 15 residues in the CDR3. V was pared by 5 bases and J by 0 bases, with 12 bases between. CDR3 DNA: TGCGCCAGCAGTTGGTCGGGGGCTAGCACAGATACGCAGTATTTT. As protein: CASSWSGASTDTQYF.

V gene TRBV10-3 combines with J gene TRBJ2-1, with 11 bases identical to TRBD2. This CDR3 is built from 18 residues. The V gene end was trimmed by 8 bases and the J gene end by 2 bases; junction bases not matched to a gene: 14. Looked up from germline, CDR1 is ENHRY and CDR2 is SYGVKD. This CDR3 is CAISSPVAGGLAYNEQFF. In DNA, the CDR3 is TGTGCCATCTCTAGTCCCGTAGCGGGAGGGCTCGCCTACAATGAGCAGTTCTTC.

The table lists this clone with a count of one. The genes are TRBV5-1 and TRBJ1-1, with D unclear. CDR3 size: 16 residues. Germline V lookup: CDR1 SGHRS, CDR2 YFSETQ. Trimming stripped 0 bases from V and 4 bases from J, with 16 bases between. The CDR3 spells CASSLGLGRLGTEAFF. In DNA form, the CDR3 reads TGCGCCAGCAGCTTGGGATTGGGCCGGCTGGGCACTGAAGCTTTCTTT.

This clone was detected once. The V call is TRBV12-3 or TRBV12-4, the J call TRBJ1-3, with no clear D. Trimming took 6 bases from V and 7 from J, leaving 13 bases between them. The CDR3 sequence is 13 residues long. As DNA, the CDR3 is TGTGCCAGCAGCTTGGTAGGGATGAACACCATATATTTT. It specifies CASSLVGMNTIYF.

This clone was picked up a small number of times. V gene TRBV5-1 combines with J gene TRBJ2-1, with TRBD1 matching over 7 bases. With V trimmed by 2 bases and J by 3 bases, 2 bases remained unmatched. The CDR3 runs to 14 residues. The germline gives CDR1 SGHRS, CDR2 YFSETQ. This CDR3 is CASSLGDSYNEQFF. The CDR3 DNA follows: TGCGCCAGCAGCTTAGGGGACAGCTACAATGAGCAGTTCTTC.

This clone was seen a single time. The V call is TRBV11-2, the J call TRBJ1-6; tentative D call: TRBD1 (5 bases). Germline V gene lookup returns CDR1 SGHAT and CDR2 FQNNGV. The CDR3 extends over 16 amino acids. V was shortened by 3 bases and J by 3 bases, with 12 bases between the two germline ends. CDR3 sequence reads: CASSFRQGNYNSPLHF. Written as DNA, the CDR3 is TGTGCCAGCAGCTTTCGCCAGGGCAACTATAATTCACCCCTCCACTTT.

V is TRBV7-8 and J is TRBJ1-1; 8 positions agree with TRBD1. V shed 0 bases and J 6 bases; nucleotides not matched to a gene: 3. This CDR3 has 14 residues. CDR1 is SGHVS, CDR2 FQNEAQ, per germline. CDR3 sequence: CASSLADREAEAFF. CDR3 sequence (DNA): TGTGCCAGCAGCTTAGCGGACAGGGAGGCTGAAGCTTTCTTT.

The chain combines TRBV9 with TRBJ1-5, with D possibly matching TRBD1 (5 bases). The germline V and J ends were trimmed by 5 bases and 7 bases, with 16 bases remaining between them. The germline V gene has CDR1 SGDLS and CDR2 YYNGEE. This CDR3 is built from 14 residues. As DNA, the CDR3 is TGTGCCAGCAGTTTGGGGGAGGGGCGACAGCCCCAGCATTTT. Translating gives CASSLGEGRQPQHF. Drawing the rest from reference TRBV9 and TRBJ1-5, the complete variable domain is DSGVTQTPKHLITATGQRVTLRCSPRSGDLSVYWYQQSLDQGLQFLIQYYNGEERAKGNILERFSAQQFPDLHSELNLSSLELGDSALYFCASSLGEGRQPQHFGDGTRLSIL.

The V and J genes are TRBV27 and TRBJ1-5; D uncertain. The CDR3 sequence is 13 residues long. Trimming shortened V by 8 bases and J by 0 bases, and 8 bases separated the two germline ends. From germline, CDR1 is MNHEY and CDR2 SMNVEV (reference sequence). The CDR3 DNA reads TGTGCCAGCCGCGGTTATAGCAATCAGCCCCAGCATTTT. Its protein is CASRGYSNQPQHF.

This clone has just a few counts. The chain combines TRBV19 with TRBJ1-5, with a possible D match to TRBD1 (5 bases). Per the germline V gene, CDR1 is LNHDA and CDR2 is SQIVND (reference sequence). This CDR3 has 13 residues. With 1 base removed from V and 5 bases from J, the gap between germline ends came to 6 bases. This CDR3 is CASSIAGDQPQHF. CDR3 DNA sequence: TGTGCCAGTAGTATAGCGGGGGATCAGCCCCAGCATTTT. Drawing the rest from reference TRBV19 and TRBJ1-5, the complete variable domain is DGGITQSPKYLFRKEGQNVTLSCEQNLNHDAMYWYRQDPGQGLRLIYYSQIVNDFQKGDIAEGYSVSREKKESFPLTVTSAQKNPTAFYLCASSIAGDQPQHFGDGTRLSIL.